Presented here are 32 T cell receptor beta chains from one specimen sequenced in a study of shared clonotypes between healthy human individuals. Some clones are missing from TCRdb's copy, which holds only in-frame ones; the method was immunoSEQ multiplex PCR. The data contain approximately 2.4 million clones, 90% to 96% of them singletons. The sequencing input was naive CD4+ T cells sorted from blood. Sample subset: CD45RA+ positively selected. These receptors all come from a man aged 18 to 30 in good health.

Of note for this clone: Within the sample, other DNA sequences also encode this same CDR3. The J gene is TRBJ2-7, the V gene TRBV5-1, with 10 bases lining up with TRBD1. Trimming at V came to 3 bases and at J to 1 base, leaving 1 base not matched to a gene. CDR1 is SGHRS, CDR2 YFSETQ, per germline. CDR3 length equals 14 residues. CDR3 nucleotide sequence: TGCGCCAGCAGCTGGGGACAGGGGTCCTACGAGCAGTACTTC. Translated: CASSWGQGSYEQYF.

The rearrangement joins TRBV27 to TRBJ2-3; no reliable D call. The CDR3 is 14 amino acids. Germline V gives CDR1 MNHEY, CDR2 SMNVEV (reference sequence). Trimming left V 10 bases short and J 4 bases short, with 18 bases between. The CDR3 nucleotides read TGTGCCACGACCGGACGTTCAGTTTCAGATACGCAGTATTTT. Translation: CATTGRSVSDTQYF.

The rearrangement uses TRBV7-2 and TRBJ1-4, with D unclear. The CDR3 consists of 16 residues. Trimming took 0 bases from V and 7 from J, leaving 15 bases between them. The germline V gene has CDR1 SGHTA and CDR2 FQGNSA. CDR3 nucleotide sequence: TGTGCCAGCAGCTTAGCCCTCGGGGTGCTGGGTGAAAAACTGTTTTTT. The encoded protein is CASSLALGVLGEKLFF. The entire variable domain, with the rest obtained from reference TRBV7-2 and TRBJ1-4, is as follows: GAGVSQSPSNKVTEKGKDVELRCDPISGHTALYWYRQSLGQGLEFLIYFQGNSAPDKSGLPSDRFSAERTGGSVSTLTIQRTQQEDSAVYLCASSLALGVLGEKLFFGSGTQLSVL.

Note on this clone: The sample holds other DNA sequences that translate to the same CDR3. The V and J genes are TRBV10-3 and TRBJ1-1, with D unclear. V lost 0 bases and J lost 1, with 9 bases in between. The CDR3 spans 15 residues. Germline CDR1 is ENHRY and CDR2 is SYGVKD. The CDR3 DNA follows: TGTGCCATCAGTGAGTCAGGCACCGCGAACACTGAAGCTTTCTTT. Translated, it gives CAISESGTANTEAFF.

This chain links TRBV7-8 with TRBJ1-5, with D unresolved. The CDR3 loop spans 15 amino acids. Germline CDR1 and CDR2: SGHVS and FQNEAQ. Between the trimmed V and J ends, which lost 3 bases and 2 bases, there was a span of 11 bases. The CDR3 bases are TGTGCCAGCAGCTTTGAGGGCTTAGGCAATCAGCCCCAGCATTTT. Protein sequence: CASSFEGLGNQPQHF. The variable domain in full, with the rest retrieved from reference TRBV7-8 and TRBJ1-5, is GAGVSQSPRYKVAKRGQDVALRCDPISGHVSLFWYQQALGQGPEFLTYFQNEAQLDKSGLPSDRFFAERPEGSVSTLKIQRTQQEDSAVYLCASSFEGLGNQPQHFGDGTRLSIL.

The chain joins TRBV7-9 to TRBJ1-2; a possible D gene is TRBD1 (5 bases). The V gene lost 0 bases and the J gene lost 7 bases, with 12 bases spanning the gap. Germline CDR1 SEHNR, CDR2 FQNEAQ (reference sequence). This CDR3 has 14 residues. CDR3: CASSLAGTRGGYTF. In nucleotides, the CDR3 is TGTGCCAGCAGCTTAGCTGGGACCCGGGGTGGCTACACCTTC.

This clone was recorded once. The gene calls are TRBV2 and TRBJ1-4, with 7 bases aligning to TRBD1. The CDR3 is made up of 14 amino acids. Per germline, CDR1 SNHLY and CDR2 FYNNEI. Trimming took 5 bases from V and 8 from J; bases not matched to a gene: 8. This CDR3 reads CASSTGEVYEKLFF. DNA for the CDR3: TGTGCCAGCAGTACAGGGGAGGTATACGAAAAACTGTTTTTT.

The chain uses TRBV29-1 and TRBJ2-7; D might be TRBD2 (6 bases). This CDR3 spans 12 amino acids. The V gene lost 7 bases and the J gene lost 5 bases, with 15 bases spanning the gap. Germline assignment: CDR1 SQVTM and CDR2 ANQGSEA. CDR3 bases: TGCAGCGCTGGAGGGGCTCGGGACGAGCAGTACTTC. This sequence encodes CSAGGARDEQYF.

To note about this clone: This sample includes further DNA sequences coding for the same CDR3. J is TRBJ2-2 and V is TRBV5-6; D gene uncertain. Germline V gives CDR1 SGHDT, CDR2 YYEEEE. V was cut by 2 bases and J by 4 bases, with 3 bases left in between. This CDR3 has 12 amino acids. The CDR3 loop reads CASSFGTGELFF. In DNA, the CDR3 is TGTGCCAGCAGCTTCGGCACCGGGGAGCTGTTTTTT. Full variable domain (outside the CDR3, taken from reference TRBV5-6 and TRBJ2-2): DAGVTQSPTHLIKTRGQQVTLRCSPKSGHDTVSWYQQALGQGPQFIFQYYEEEERQRGNFPDRFSGHQFPNYSSELNVNALLLGDSALYLCASSFGTGELFFGEGSRLTVL.

The table lists this clone with a count of one. This sequence joins TRBV18 and TRBJ1-2; D gene unclear. Germline CDR1 reads KGHSH; CDR2 reads LQKENI. Deletions cut 3 bases from V and 8 bases from J, with 13 bases between. The length of the CDR3 is 13 residues. The chain's CDR3 is CASSPDAQEGYTF. The CDR3 DNA is TGTGCCAGCTCACCGGACGCCCAGGAGGGCTACACCTTC. The full variable domain, rest sourced from reference TRBV18 and TRBJ1-2, is NAGVMQNPRHLVRRRGQEARLRCSPMKGHSHVYWYRQLPEEGLKFMVYLQKENIIDESGMPKERFSAEFPKEGPSILRIQQVVRGDSAAYFCASSPDAQEGYTFGSGTRLTVV.

The chain combines TRBV9 with TRBJ2-1, with a tentative D call TRBD2 (6 bases). Trimming removed 3 bases from V and 9 bases from J, with 16 bases in between. The CDR3 runs to 14 residues. In germline, CDR1 is SGDLS, CDR2 YYNGEE. CDR3 in amino acids: CASSAGLYLGEQFF. CDR3 nucleotide sequence: TGTGCCAGCAGCGCGGGACTGTACCTGGGTGAGCAGTTCTTC.

The V call is TRBV14, the J call TRBJ2-2, with D unresolved. The CDR3 runs 14 residues. The ends were cut back, 1 base at V and 1 base at J, with 4 bases in the middle. Germline lookup yields CDR1 SGHDN and CDR2 FVKESK. The chain's CDR3 is CASSQAVNTGELFF. CDR3 coding DNA: TGTGCCAGCAGCCAAGCAGTGAACACCGGGGAGCTGTTTTTT.

The gene calls are TRBV2 and TRBJ1-3, with TRBD1 matching 12 bases. CDR3 size: 17 residues. V shed 4 bases and J 3 bases; nucleotides not matched to a gene: 7. Looked up from germline, CDR1 is SNHLY and CDR2 is FYNNEI. CDR3 nucleotide sequence: TGTGCCAGCAGTGTCACCGGGACAGGGGGCTTTGGAAACACCATATATTTT. Translating it yields CASSVTGTGGFGNTIYF.

This rearrangement joins TRBV30 to TRBJ2-7; 7 bases fit TRBD1. The germline V gene encodes CDR1 GTSNPN and CDR2 SVGIG (reference sequence). This CDR3 region has 13 residues. V dropped 5 bases and J dropped 2; count of bases not matched to a gene: 6. CDR3 nucleotide sequence: TGTGCCTGGGGGAGACAGGGAGCCTACGAGCAGTACTTC. Translation: CAWGRQGAYEQYF.

The DNA for the CDR3 is TGTGCCAGCAGCCGGGGTCCCTACGAGCAGTACTTC. Translating gives CASSRGPYEQYF. This chain joins TRBV5-4 and TRBJ2-7, with D tentatively TRBD2 (5 bases). CDR3 length: 12 amino acids. Trimming shortened V by 4 bases and J by 2 bases, and 7 bases separated the two germline ends. CDR1 and CDR2 from the germline V gene are SGHNT and YYREEE (reference sequence).

V usage is TRBV10-1 and J usage is TRBJ1-1, with D unresolved. The CDR3 spans 15 residues. Germline CDR1 WNHNN, CDR2 SYGVQD (reference sequence). Trimming shortened V by 4 bases and J by 3 bases, and 15 bases separated the two germline ends. The chain's CDR3 is CASSAQVGSHTEAFF. As DNA, the CDR3 is TGCGCCAGCAGTGCCCAGGTTGGGAGTCACACTGAAGCTTTCTTT.

This sequence joins TRBV10-3 and TRBJ1-5; D might be TRBD1 (6 bases). CDR1 and CDR2 from the germline V gene are ENHRY and SYGVKD. There are 14 residues in the CDR3. Trimming shortened V by 8 bases and J by 8 bases, and 19 bases separated the two germline ends. This CDR3 is CAISRTGTLEPQHF. In DNA form, the CDR3 reads TGTGCCATCTCAAGAACCGGGACACTGGAGCCCCAGCATTTT.

The chain carries TRBV5-6 and TRBJ2-7; 12 nucleotides match TRBD2. Per the germline V gene, CDR1 is SGHDT and CDR2 is YYEEEE. The CDR3 has 16 amino acids. V trimming: 0 bases; J trimming: 5 bases; junction bases outside the gene matches: 6. CDR3 sequence: CASSLGLAGEYDEQYF. CDR3 nucleotides: TGTGCCAGCAGCTTGGGACTAGCGGGAGAGTATGACGAGCAGTACTTC.

The chain has TRBV10-1 and TRBJ2-5; TRBD1 or TRBD2 may be the D gene (5 bases each). V was shortened by 0 bases and J by 2 bases, with 13 bases between the two germline ends. The CDR3 sequence is 16 residues long. CDR1 WNHNN and CDR2 SYGVQD come from the germline V gene (reference sequence). In DNA, the CDR3 is TGCGCCAGCAGTGAGTCTCGTCCAGGGAGACAAGAGACCCAGTACTTC. The encoded protein is CASSESRPGRQETQYF.

The rearrangement joins TRBV6-5 to TRBJ2-1; 7 bases agree with TRBD1. The trim removed 5 bases at V and 3 bases at J, leaving 7 bases unmatched. Germline CDR1 MNHEY, CDR2 SVGAGI. The CDR3 contains 15 residues. CDR3 nucleotides: TGTGCCAGCAGTCGGGACAGCAGCCTCTACAATGAGCAGTTCTTC. Translated, it gives CASSRDSSLYNEQFF.

The rearrangement uses TRBV2 and TRBJ2-4; TRBD2 matches at 14 bases. The CDR3 extends over 17 amino acids. CDR1 and CDR2 from the germline V gene are SNHLY and FYNNEI. The V and J ends lost 6 bases and 0 bases, in that order; junction bases with no gene match: 4. The CDR3 region has the DNA TGTGCCAGCAGCGGACTAGCGGGGGGTCTAGCCAAAAACATTCAGTACTTC. Amino acid sequence: CASSGLAGGLAKNIQYF.

This chain uses TRBV5-3 with TRBJ1-5, with D maybe TRBD1 (6 bases). TRBV5-3 is flagged as an ORF with uncertain function. The CDR3 runs to 16 residues. Trimming cost V 1 base and J 1 base, with 12 bases left between them. The CDR3 region has the DNA TGTGCCAGAAGCTTGATTTTGCAGGGGAGCAATCAGCCCCAGCATTTT. Translation gives CARSLILQGSNQPQHF.

Only one count was recorded for this clone. The chain links TRBV9 to TRBJ2-7; 7 nucleotides align to TRBD1. The germline gives CDR1 SGDLS, CDR2 YYNGEE. The CDR3 loop spans 14 amino acids. V lost 4 bases to trimming and J lost 4 bases; unmatched junction nucleotides: 8. The CDR3 DNA follows: TGTGCCAGCAGCTATCGGACAGGTTCTTACGAGCAGTACTTC. It codes for CASSYRTGSYEQYF. The full variable domain, its missing parts supplied by reference TRBV9 and TRBJ2-7, is DSGVTQTPKHLITATGQRVTLRCSPRSGDLSVYWYQQSLDQGLQFLIQYYNGEERAKGNILERFSAQQFPDLHSELNLSSLELGDSALYFCASSYRTGSYEQYFGPGTRLTVT.

This chain links TRBV9 with TRBJ2-7; TRBD1 agrees at 7 bases. This CDR3 is built from 16 residues. Germline V CDR1 and CDR2: SGDLS, YYNGEE. With 3 bases clipped from V and 4 bases from J, the junction kept 13 bases outside the gene matches. The CDR3 is CASSEGQGVGYYEQYF. The DNA of the CDR3 is TGTGCCAGCAGCGAGGGCCAGGGGGTTGGTTATTACGAGCAGTACTTC.

V is TRBV6-5 and J is TRBJ2-1; TRBD1 agrees at 9 bases. The CDR3 consists of 13 residues. V gave up 6 bases and J gave up 8 bases; unmatched junction bases: 5. Looked up from germline, CDR1 is MNHEY and CDR2 is SVGAGI. In DNA, the CDR3 is TGTGCCAGCAGAGGGACAGGGCGCGATGAGCAGTTCTTC. Amino acids: CASRGTGRDEQFF.

This clone was recorded only once. The V and J genes are TRBV11-2 and TRBJ2-4; no firm D call. This CDR3 has 17 amino acids. V was cut by 6 bases and J by 0 bases, with 18 bases left in between. Germline V gene lookup returns CDR1 SGHAT and CDR2 FQNNGV. CDR3 sequence: CASSPQTEIRAKNIQYF. The CDR3 bases are TGTGCCAGCAGTCCCCAGACTGAGATTCGAGCCAAAAACATTCAGTACTTC.

A remark on this clone: Other DNA variants within this sample encode the same CDR3. The genes are TRBV5-1 and TRBJ1-4, with a tentative D call TRBD1 (5 bases). Germline lookup yields CDR1 SGHRS and CDR2 YFSETQ. Trimming took off 0 bases at V and 5 bases at J, with 11 bases between the two ends. The CDR3 covers 15 residues. CDR3 residues: CASSLEAGPNEKLFF. The CDR3 DNA is TGCGCCAGCAGCTTGGAAGCGGGGCCGAATGAAAAACTGTTTTTT.

This sequence joins TRBV11-3 and TRBJ2-3; D possibly matches TRBD1 or TRBD2 (5 bases each). Trimming cost V 5 bases and J 0 bases, with 9 bases left between them. This CDR3 is built from 14 residues. The germline CDR1 and CDR2 sequences are SGHNT and YENEEA. The CDR3 is CASSARDSTDTQYF. DNA for the CDR3: TGTGCCAGCAGCGCACGGGACAGCACAGATACGCAGTATTTT.

CDR3 loop: CASSDSGSSYEQYF. The CDR3 DNA reads TGCGCCAGCAGTGATAGCGGGAGCTCCTACGAGCAGTACTTC. This chain connects TRBV10-1 to TRBJ2-7; 9 nucleotides line up with TRBD2. From germline, CDR1 is WNHNN and CDR2 SYGVQD (reference sequence). The ends lost 3 bases at V and 0 bases at J; junction bases unmatched: 0. The CDR3 contains 14 residues.

The chain is built from TRBV5-4 and TRBJ1-1, with TRBD1 matching over 9 bases. V lost 3 bases, J lost 4 bases, and 4 bases stayed unmatched. There are 14 residues in the CDR3. Germline loops: CDR1 SGHNT, CDR2 YYREEE (reference sequence). The CDR3 DNA follows: TGTGCCAGCAGCTCCCAGGGACAGGGCACTGAAGCTTTCTTT. Its protein product is CASSSQGQGTEAFF.

With regard to this clone: The germline gene is not matched at one end of the junction; a read error may be the cause. The sample holds other DNA sequences that translate to the same CDR3. This chain uses TRBV7-7 with TRBJ2-5, with TRBD2 matching 10 bases. CDR3 size: 16 residues. Germline V gene sequence: CDR1 SSHAT, CDR2 FNYEAQ (reference sequence). CDR3 bases: TGTGCTAGCAGCTTGGGGCTAGCGGGAGCTGGCGAGACCCAGTACTTC. Its translation is CASSLGLAGAGETQYF.

V is TRBV2 and J is TRBJ2-7; the D is unclear. V shed 3 bases and J shed 0 bases, with 9 bases lying between them. Germline CDR1 SNHLY, CDR2 FYNNEI. The CDR3 covers 14 residues. CDR3 DNA sequence: TGTGCCAGCAGTGATTGGGCTAGCTCCTACGAGCAGTACTTC. Translated: CASSDWASSYEQYF.